This is a list of T cell receptor beta chains from one sample in a study of T cell repertoires in cytomegalovirus infection. TCRdb fed the reads into MiXCR, producing one record per CDR3 protein. Of 200,000 to 250,000 distinct CDR3 sequences in the sample, 35% to 45% were seen once. Their antigens remain unidentified. This material consisted of CD8+ T cells from cultured PBMCs, taken from culture after CMV antigen stimulation. These receptors were taken from a human donor in good health (CMV status not recorded). Some clones in this sample may be carry-over from other donors' samples. CDR3s include the opening cysteine and the closing phenylalanine or tryptophan. D genes are given only for firm matches. Not all rows give a size; the values are once, few, many and, for expanded clones, a class.

abundance	v_gene	j_gene	d_gene	CDR3nt	CDR3aa
few	TRBV29-1	TRBJ2-1	NA	TGCAGTGCCAGGGAGGGGGCCTACAATGAGCAGTTCTTC	CSAREGAYNEQFF
NA	TRBV28	TRBJ2-2	TRBD2	TGTGCCAGCACCCTCGGGGGACTAGCGGGAGGAGGAAACACCGGGGAGCTGTTTTTT	CASTLGGLAGGGNTGELFF
NA	TRBV12-3/TRBV12-4	TRBJ1-5	NA	TGTGCCAGCAGTTATTCGACTGGGAATCAGCCCCAGCATTTT	CASSYSTGNQPQHF
NA	TRBV6-1	TRBJ1-4	NA	TGTGCCAGCAGTGAAGCGCTTTTTCCCGGTACGGTTAATGAAAAACTGTTTTTT	CASSEALFPGTVNEKLFF
few	TRBV3-1	TRBJ2-5	TRBD2	TGTGCCAGCAGCCAAGTGCGACTCCCTGGGGCGGGAGCCCTAGAGACCCAGTACTTC	CASSQVRLPGAGALETQYF
few	TRBV7-8	TRBJ2-3	NA	TGTGCCAGCAGCTTAGTGAGGGGGGACAGCACAGATACGCAGTATTTT	CASSLVRGDSTDTQYF
many	TRBV7-3	TRBJ2-1	TRBD2	TGTGCCAGCAGCTTAAAAACTAGCGGGATCTACAATGAGCAGTTCTTC	CASSLKTSGIYNEQFF
NA	TRBV7-9	TRBJ2-7	NA	TGTGCCAGCAGCTTAGCCGCACCGACCTACGAGCAGTACTTC	CASSLAAPTYEQYF
NA	TRBV7-6	TRBJ2-1	TRBD2	TGTGCCAGCAGCTATAGCGGGGGGGCTTTAAATGAGCAGTTCTTC	CASSYSGGALNEQFF
NA	TRBV7-4	TRBJ2-7	NA	TGTGCCAGCAGCTTAGCGCGGGTGGGTACCGAGCAGTACTTC	CASSLARVGTEQYF
NA	TRBV5-6	TRBJ1-2	NA	TGTGCCAGCAGCTTGAAAGGCTTAGAGAATGGCTACACCTTC	CASSLKGLENGYTF
NA	TRBV6-8	TRBJ1-1	NA	TGTGCCAGCAGTTACGACCCGACCCCGGGCACTGAAGCTTTCTTT	CASSYDPTPGTEAFF
NA	TRBV30	TRBJ2-1	NA	TGTGCCTGGAGTGTATCATCACATGAGCAGTTCTTC	CAWSVSSHEQFF
few	TRBV7-3	TRBJ1-4	NA	TGTGCCAGCAGCCCCTCGTCAGATGAAAAACTGTTTTTT	CASSPSSDEKLFF
few	TRBV2	TRBJ2-4	TRBD2	TGTGCCAGTAAGACTAGCGGGGGAAGAGCCAAAAACATTCAGTACTTC	CASKTSGGRAKNIQYF
NA	TRBV29-1	TRBJ1-1	NA	TGCAGCGTTGCCGTGGACACTGAAGCTTTCTTT	CSVAVDTEAFF
many	TRBV11-2	TRBJ2-7	TRBD2	TGTGCCAGCAGCTTAGGACTAGCGGGAGTGCGACGGGAGCAGTACTTC	CASSLGLAGVRREQYF
many	TRBV5-4	TRBJ1-1	NA	TGTGCCAGCAGCTTAGGGTATGAAGCTTTCTTT	CASSLGYEAFF
medium-sized	TRBV12-5	TRBJ2-7	NA	TGTGCTAGTGGTTCCGACAGGTACGAGCAGTACTTC	CASGSDRYEQYF
NA	TRBV20-1	TRBJ1-3	NA	TGCAGTGCTAGAGATAGCGAAGGAAGCTCTGGAAACACCATATATTTT	CSARDSEGSSGNTIYF
few	TRBV7-6	TRBJ2-1	TRBD2	TGTGCCAGCAGCTTAGCGCAAGTTCCAGCGGGGGGGCTGGGTGAGCAGTTCTTC	CASSLAQVPAGGLGEQFF
NA	TRBV7-9	TRBJ1-1	NA	TGTGCCAGCATCCCCCCACAGGGTGGGAGTGAAGCTTTCTTT	CASIPPQGGSEAFF
NA	TRBV20-1	TRBJ1-1	NA	TGCAGTGCTAGAGATTTGGGGCACACTGAAGCTTTCTTT	CSARDLGHTEAFF
NA	TRBV20-1	TRBJ2-1	NA	TGCAGTGCTAGAGATCTCACTAGTTCCCGGAGCTCCTACAATGAGCAGTTCTTC	CSARDLTSSRSSYNEQFF
few	TRBV7-9	TRBJ2-1	TRBD1	TGTGCCAGCAGCTCTCCCCGGACAGGGAGGAATGAGCAGTTCTTC	CASSSPRTGRNEQFF
NA	TRBV30	TRBJ1-1	NA	TGTGCCTGGAGTGAGATAGAAGCTTTCTTT	CAWSEIEAFF
NA	TRBV10-3	TRBJ1-2	NA	TGTGCCATCAGTGAGGACAGCTATGGCTACACCTTC	CAISEDSYGYTF
few	TRBV4-1	TRBJ2-1	NA	TGCGCCAGCAGCCAAGATCAACTAGCCCCACGGAGCTCCTACAATGAGCAGTTCTTC	CASSQDQLAPRSSYNEQFF
NA	TRBV7-9	TRBJ2-3	NA	TGTGCCAGCAGCTCCTTTAGTGACCCAGATACGCAGTATTTT	CASSSFSDPDTQYF
many	TRBV7-6	TRBJ2-7	NA	TGTGCCAGCAGCTTGGTTCTGAGGGACGAGCAGTACTTC	CASSLVLRDEQYF
NA	TRBV10-3	TRBJ2-1	NA	TGTGCCATCTCAATCTACGGGACGACCTACTACAATGAGCAGTTCTTC	CAISIYGTTYYNEQFF
few	TRBV6-1	TRBJ2-5	NA	TGTGCCAGCAGACAGATGAACCAAGAGACCCAGTACTTC	CASRQMNQETQYF
NA	TRBV7-6	TRBJ2-7	NA	TGTGCCAGCAGCTTAGAATGGGTCCCCTCCTACGAGCAGTACTTC	CASSLEWVPSYEQYF
NA	TRBV7-3	TRBJ2-3	NA	TGTGCCAGCACCCCGGGTAGGGACACCAATACGCAGTATTTT	CASTPGRDTNTQYF
many	TRBV7-3	TRBJ1-1	NA	TGTGCCAGCAGCCTAGCCCAGGGACTGAACACTGAAGCTTTCTTT	CASSLAQGLNTEAFF
NA	TRBV6-5	TRBJ1-6	NA	TGTGCCAGCAGTTACGGCGGGCATTCACCCCTCCACTTT	CASSYGGHSPLHF
NA	TRBV7-2	TRBJ1-5	NA	TGTGCCAGCAGCCTACGGGGCCTTCCGGGCAATCAGCCCCAGCATTTT	CASSLRGLPGNQPQHF
NA	TRBV5-6	TRBJ1-1	TRBD1	TGTGCCAGCAGCCTACAGGGGGAATGGGTGAACACTGAAGCTTTCTTT	CASSLQGEWVNTEAFF
many	TRBV19	TRBJ1-5	TRBD1	TGTGCCAGTAGTATGTGGACAGGGAGCAATCAGCCCCAGCATTTT	CASSMWTGSNQPQHF
NA	TRBV28	TRBJ1-1	NA	TGTGCCAGCACCGAGGAAGGGATAGGTGAAGCTTTCTTT	CASTEEGIGEAFF
NA	TRBV28	TRBJ2-7	NA	TGTGCCAGCAGTATGAACTCCTACGAGCAGTACTTC	CASSMNSYEQYF
many	TRBV11-1	TRBJ2-1	NA	TGTGCCAGCAGCTCCCCTTTGACCTACAATGAGCAGTTCTTC	CASSSPLTYNEQFF
few	TRBV28	TRBJ2-3	NA	TGTGCCAGCAGCTTAGGGGGTCGGGCCACAGATACGCAGTATTTT	CASSLGGRATDTQYF
NA	TRBV19	TRBJ2-1	TRBD2	TGTGCCAGTAGTCCGGGACTAGCGGGACCGCAGTTCTTC	CASSPGLAGPQFF
few	TRBV6-1	TRBJ1-2	NA	TGTGCCAGCTATGGTCTGGACGGCGCTAACTATGGCTACACCTTC	CASYGLDGANYGYTF
few	TRBV28	TRBJ2-1	TRBD2	TGTGCCAGCAGTTTCCCCAGCGGGAGTCAGTACAATGAGCAGTTCTTC	CASSFPSGSQYNEQFF
NA	TRBV5-1	TRBJ2-1	TRBD2	TGCGCCAGCAGCTTGGTCGGGGGGTTCTACAATGAGCAGTTCTTC	CASSLVGGFYNEQFF
NA	TRBV27	TRBJ2-7	TRBD1	TGTGCCAGCAGTTTAAAGGGGACAGGGGCACTATACGAGCAGTACTTC	CASSLKGTGALYEQYF
few	TRBV11-2	TRBJ2-7	TRBD2	TGTGCCAGCAGCTTAGTGCTGCGCGGGAGGTATGGTTACGAGCAGTACTTC	CASSLVLRGRYGYEQYF
NA	TRBV6-5	TRBJ1-2	NA	TGTGCCAGCAGTTACTCGGAAACGGACTATGGCTACACCTTC	CASSYSETDYGYTF
NA	TRBV7-2	TRBJ1-5	NA	TGTGCCAGCAGCTTTTTCCCCTACGCCGGGAGAAATCAGCCCCAGCATTTT	CASSFFPYAGRNQPQHF
NA	TRBV27	TRBJ2-1	NA	TGTGCCAGCAGTTTGCCTAGCAGCTACAATGAGCAGTTCTTC	CASSLPSSYNEQFF
NA	TRBV7-2	TRBJ1-5	TRBD1	TGTGCCAGCAGCGCACAGGGGCGTAGCAATCAGCCCCAGCATTTT	CASSAQGRSNQPQHF
few	TRBV11-1	TRBJ2-3	TRBD1	TGTGCCAGCAGCTTAGACCAGGGGGTAGATACGCAGTATTTT	CASSLDQGVDTQYF
NA	TRBV6-2/TRBV6-3	TRBJ1-5	NA	TGTGCCAGCAGTTACCTCCGGGACACATCTTACGGCAATCAGCCCCAGCATTTT	CASSYLRDTSYGNQPQHF
NA	TRBV27	TRBJ2-3	NA	TGTGCCAGCAGTTTATCTGGCGGGAGCACAGATACGCAGTATTTT	CASSLSGGSTDTQYF
NA	TRBV2	TRBJ2-1	NA	TGTGCCACATCCCCGACGGCGCGGAGCTCCTACAATGAGCAGTTCTTC	CATSPTARSSYNEQFF
many	TRBV6-2/TRBV6-3	TRBJ1-2	NA	TGTGCCAGCAGCCAAACAGGGCTGACAGGCTACACCTTC	CASSQTGLTGYTF